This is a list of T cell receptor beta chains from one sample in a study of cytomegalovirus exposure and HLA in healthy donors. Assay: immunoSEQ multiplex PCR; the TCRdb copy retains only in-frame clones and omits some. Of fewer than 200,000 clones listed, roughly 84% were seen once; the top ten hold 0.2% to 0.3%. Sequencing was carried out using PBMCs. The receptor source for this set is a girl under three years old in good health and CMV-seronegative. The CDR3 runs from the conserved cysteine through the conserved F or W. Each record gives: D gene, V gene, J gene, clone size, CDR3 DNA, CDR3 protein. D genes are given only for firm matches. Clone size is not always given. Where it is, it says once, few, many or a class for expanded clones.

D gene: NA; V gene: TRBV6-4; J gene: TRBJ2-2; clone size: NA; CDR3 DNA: TGTGCCAGCAAATCTACGAACACCGGGGAGCTGTTTTTT; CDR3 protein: CASKSTNTGELFF
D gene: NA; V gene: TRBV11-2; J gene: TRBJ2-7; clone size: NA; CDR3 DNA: TGTGCCAGCAGCTTAGAACAGGGCCCATTCGAGCAGTACTTC; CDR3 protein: CASSLEQGPFEQYF
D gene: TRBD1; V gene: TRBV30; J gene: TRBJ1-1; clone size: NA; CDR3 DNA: TGTGCCTGGAGTGCAACGAGGGGGCGCCGGACTTTCTTT; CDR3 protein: CAWSATRGRRTFF
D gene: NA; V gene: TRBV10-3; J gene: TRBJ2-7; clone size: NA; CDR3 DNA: TGTGCCATCAGTGAGCGTCAGGGCTCCTACGAGCAGTACTTC; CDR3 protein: CAISERQGSYEQYF
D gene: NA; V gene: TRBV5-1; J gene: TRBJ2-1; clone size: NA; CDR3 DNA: TGCGCCAGCAGCCTATACAATGAGCAGTTCTTC; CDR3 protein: CASSLYNEQFF
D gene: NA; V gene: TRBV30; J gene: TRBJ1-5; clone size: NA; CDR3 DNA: TGTGCCTGGAGTGTACAAGATGATCAGCCCCAGCATTTT; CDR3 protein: CAWSVQDDQPQHF
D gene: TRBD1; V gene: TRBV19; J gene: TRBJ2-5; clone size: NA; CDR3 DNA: TGTGCCAGTAACCAAGACAGGGTTGAGACCCAGTACTTC; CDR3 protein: CASNQDRVETQYF
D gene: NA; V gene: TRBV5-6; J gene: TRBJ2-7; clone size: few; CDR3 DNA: TGTGCCAGCAGCTTGTTTCACATCTACGAGCAGTACTTC; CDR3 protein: CASSLFHIYEQYF
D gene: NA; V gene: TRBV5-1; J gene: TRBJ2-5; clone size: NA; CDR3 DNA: TGCGCCAGCAGCTTGTTGGGCGACAATCAAGAGACCCAGTACTTC; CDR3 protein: CASSLLGDNQETQYF
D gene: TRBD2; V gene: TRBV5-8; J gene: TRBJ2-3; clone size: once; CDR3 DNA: TGTGCCAGCAGCCCCTGGCTGCGGGGGGACACAGATACGCAGTATTTT; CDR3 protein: CASSPWLRGDTDTQYF
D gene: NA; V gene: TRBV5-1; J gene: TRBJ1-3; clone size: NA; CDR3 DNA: TGCGCCAGCACTAGCCATACGGGAAACACCATATATTTT; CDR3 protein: CASTSHTGNTIYF
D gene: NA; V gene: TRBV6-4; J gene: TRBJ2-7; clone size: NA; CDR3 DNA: TGTGCCAGCAAACGGGAGTTCCTGTACTTC; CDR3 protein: CASKREFLYF
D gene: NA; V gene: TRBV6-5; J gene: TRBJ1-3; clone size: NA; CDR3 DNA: TGTGCCAGCAGTTACGCGGGATTATCTGGAAACACCATATATTTT; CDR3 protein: CASSYAGLSGNTIYF
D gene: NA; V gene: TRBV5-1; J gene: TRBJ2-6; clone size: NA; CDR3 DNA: TGCGCCAGCAGCTTGGAAGCGTACTCTGGGGCCAACGTCCTGACTTTC; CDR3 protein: CASSLEAYSGANVLTF
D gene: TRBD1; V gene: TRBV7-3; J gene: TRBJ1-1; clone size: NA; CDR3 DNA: TGTGCCAGCAGCTTATGGGGACAGGGTGTTTCTGAAGCTTTCTTT; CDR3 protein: CASSLWGQGVSEAFF
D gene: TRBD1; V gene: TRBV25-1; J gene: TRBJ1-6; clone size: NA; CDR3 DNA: TGTGCCAGCAGTGCCAACAGGGGACCCTATAATTCACCCCTCCACTTT; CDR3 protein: CASSANRGPYNSPLHF
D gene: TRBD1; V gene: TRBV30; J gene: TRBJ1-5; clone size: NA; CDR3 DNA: TGTGCCTGGAGTGTAGGGCAGGGGGATTATCAGCCCCAGCATTTT; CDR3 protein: CAWSVGQGDYQPQHF
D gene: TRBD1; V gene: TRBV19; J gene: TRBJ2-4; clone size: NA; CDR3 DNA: TGTGCCAGTAGTACCCGGGACAGGGGGAACATTCAGTACTTC; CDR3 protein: CASSTRDRGNIQYF
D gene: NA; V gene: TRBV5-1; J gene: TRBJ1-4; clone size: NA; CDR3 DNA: TGCGCCAGCAGCGCGGCAACTAATGAAAAACTGTTTTTT; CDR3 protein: CASSAATNEKLFF
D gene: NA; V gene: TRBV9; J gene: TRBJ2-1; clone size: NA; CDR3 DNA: TGTGCCAGCAGCGTTATGGGGAGCTCCTACAATGAGCAGTTCTTC; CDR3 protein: CASSVMGSSYNEQFF
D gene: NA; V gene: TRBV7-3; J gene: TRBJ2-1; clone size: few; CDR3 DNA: TGTGCCAGCAGCATCTCCGGGTCACGTTACAATGAGCAGTTCTTC; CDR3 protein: CASSISGSRYNEQFF
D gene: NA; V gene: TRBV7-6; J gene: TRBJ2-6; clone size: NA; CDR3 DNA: TGTGCCAGCAGCTTAGTGACGGGCTCTGGGGCCAACGTCCTGACTTTC; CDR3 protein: CASSLVTGSGANVLTF
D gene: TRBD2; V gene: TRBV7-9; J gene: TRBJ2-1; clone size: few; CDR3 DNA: TGTGCCAGCAGCTCCCCCGGGACTAGCGGGTCGCTTGAGCAGTTCTTC; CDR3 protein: CASSSPGTSGSLEQFF
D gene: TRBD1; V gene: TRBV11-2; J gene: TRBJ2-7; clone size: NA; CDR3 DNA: TGTGCCAGCAGCTTAAGGGACAGGGTGTTCTACGAGCAGTACTTC; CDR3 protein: CASSLRDRVFYEQYF
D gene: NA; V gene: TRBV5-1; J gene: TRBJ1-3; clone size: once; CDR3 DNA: TGCGCCAGCAGCTTGGCGGCAGGGGCTGGAAACACCATATATTTT; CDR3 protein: CASSLAAGAGNTIYF
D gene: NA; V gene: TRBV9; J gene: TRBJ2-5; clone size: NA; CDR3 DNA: TGTGCCAGCAGCCGCCGAGACAGTCCGCAGACCCAGTACTTC; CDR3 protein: CASSRRDSPQTQYF
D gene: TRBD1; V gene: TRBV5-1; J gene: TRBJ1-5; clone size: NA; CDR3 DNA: TGCGCCAGACGGACAGGGATGATTCAGCCCCAGCATTTT; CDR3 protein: CARRTGMIQPQHF
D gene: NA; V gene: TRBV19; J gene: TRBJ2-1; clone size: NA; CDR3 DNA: TGTGCCAGTAGTAAAGGAGCGGGTATAGATGAGCAGTTCTTC; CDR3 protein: CASSKGAGIDEQFF
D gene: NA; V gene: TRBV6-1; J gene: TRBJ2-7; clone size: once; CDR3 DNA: TGTGCCAGCAGTGAGACAGAAAGGTACTTC; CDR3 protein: CASSETERYF
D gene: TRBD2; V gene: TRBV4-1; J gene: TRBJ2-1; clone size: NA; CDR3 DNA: TGCGCCAGCAGCCAAGATCCATCTAGCGGTTACAATGAGCAGTTCTTC; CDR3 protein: CASSQDPSSGYNEQFF
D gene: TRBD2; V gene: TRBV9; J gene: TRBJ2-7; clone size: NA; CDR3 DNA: TGTGCCAGCAGCGCGGGGGGGCTGAACGAGCAGTACTTC; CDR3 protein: CASSAGGLNEQYF
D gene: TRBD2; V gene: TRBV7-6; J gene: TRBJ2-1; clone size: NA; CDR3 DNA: TGTGCCAGCAGCTCGACTAGCGGGGGCTACAATGAGCAGTTCTTC; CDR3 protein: CASSSTSGGYNEQFF
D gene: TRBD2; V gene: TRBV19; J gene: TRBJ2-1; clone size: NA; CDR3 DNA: TGTGCCAGTAGTCCCGGGACTAGCGGATACAATGAGCAGTTCTTC; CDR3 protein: CASSPGTSGYNEQFF
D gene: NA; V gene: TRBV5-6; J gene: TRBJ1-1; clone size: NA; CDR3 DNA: TGTGCCAGCAGCTTGACAGTGAACACTGAAGCTTTCTTT; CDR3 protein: CASSLTVNTEAFF
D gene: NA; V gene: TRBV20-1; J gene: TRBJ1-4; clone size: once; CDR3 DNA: TGCAGTGCTAGACAGGGTGAAAAACTGTTTTTT; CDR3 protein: CSARQGEKLFF
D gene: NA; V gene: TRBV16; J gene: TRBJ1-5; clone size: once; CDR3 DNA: TGTGCCAGCAGCCTGGGACACAATCAGCCCCAGCATTTT; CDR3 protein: CASSLGHNQPQHF
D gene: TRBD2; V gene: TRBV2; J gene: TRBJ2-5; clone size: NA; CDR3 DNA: TGTGCCAGCATCCGGGAGGGAGAGACCCAGTACTTC; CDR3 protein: CASIREGETQYF
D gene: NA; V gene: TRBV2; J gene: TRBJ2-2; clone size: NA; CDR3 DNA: TGTGCCAGCAGCCGACGACTAGCGAACACCGGGGAGCTGTTTTTT; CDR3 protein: CASSRRLANTGELFF
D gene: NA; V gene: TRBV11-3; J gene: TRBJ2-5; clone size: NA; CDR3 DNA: TGTGCCAGCAGCATGGCCCTGGAGGGGACCCAGTACTTC; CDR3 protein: CASSMALEGTQYF
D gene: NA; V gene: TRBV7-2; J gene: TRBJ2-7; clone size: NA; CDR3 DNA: TGTGCCAGCAGCTTAGGACATCTCTACGAGCAGTACTTC; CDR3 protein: CASSLGHLYEQYF
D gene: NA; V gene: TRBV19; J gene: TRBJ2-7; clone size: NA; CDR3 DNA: TGTGCCAGTAGTATGTTCCCCAGCTACGAGCAGTACTTC; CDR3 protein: CASSMFPSYEQYF
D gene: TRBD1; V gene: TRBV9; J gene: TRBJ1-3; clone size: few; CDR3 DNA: TGTGCCAGCAGCGAGAGCCGGGACAGGGATCGGCCTGGAAACACCATATATTTT; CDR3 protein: CASSESRDRDRPGNTIYF
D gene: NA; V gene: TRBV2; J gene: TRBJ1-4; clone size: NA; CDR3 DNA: TGTGCCAGCAGGCTATATGAAAAACTGTTTTTT; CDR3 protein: CASRLYEKLFF
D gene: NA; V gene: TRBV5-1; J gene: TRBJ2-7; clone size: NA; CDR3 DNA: TGCGCCAGCAGCTTGGGGGCAAGAAACTACGAGCAGTACTTC; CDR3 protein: CASSLGARNYEQYF
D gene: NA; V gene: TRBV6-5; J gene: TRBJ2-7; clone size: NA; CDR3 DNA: TGTGCCAGCAGTTACGCCAGCTCCTACGAGCAGTACTTC; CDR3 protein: CASSYASSYEQYF
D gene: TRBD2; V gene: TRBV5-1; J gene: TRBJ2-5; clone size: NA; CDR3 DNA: TGCGCCAGCAGCTCGGGGACTAGAGGGCTCACGGAGACCCAGTACTTC; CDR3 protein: CASSSGTRGLTETQYF
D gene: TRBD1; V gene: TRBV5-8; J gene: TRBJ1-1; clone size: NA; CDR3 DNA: TGTGCCAGCAGCCCCAACAGGGGAACTGAAGCTTTCTTT; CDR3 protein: CASSPNRGTEAFF
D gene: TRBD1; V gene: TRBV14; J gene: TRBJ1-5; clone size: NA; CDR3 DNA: TGTGCCAGCAGCCGGACAGGGGGTTATAGCAATCAGCCCCAGCATTTT; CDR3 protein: CASSRTGGYSNQPQHF
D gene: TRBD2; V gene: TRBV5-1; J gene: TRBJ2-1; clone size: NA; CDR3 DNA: TGCGCCAGCAGCTTGGGCGGGGGGGCCTACAATGAGCAGTTCTTC; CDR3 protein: CASSLGGGAYNEQFF
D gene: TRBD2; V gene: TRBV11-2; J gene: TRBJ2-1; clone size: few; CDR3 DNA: TGTGCCAGCAGCCTTACGACTAGCTATACGAGGGATGAGCAGTTCTTC; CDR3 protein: CASSLTTSYTRDEQFF
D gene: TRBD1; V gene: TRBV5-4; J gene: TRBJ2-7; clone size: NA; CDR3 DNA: TGTGCCAGCAGCGGTCCCGGGACAGCCTACGAGCAGTACTTC; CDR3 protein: CASSGPGTAYEQYF
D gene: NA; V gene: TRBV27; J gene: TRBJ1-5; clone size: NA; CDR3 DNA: TGTGCCAGCAGTTTAAAAGGCGGGCAGGGGCCTCAGCCCCAGCATTTT; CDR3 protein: CASSLKGGQGPQPQHF
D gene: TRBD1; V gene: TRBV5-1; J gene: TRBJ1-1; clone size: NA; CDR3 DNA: TGCGCCAGCAGCTTTGGGACAGGGTCCCTTAACACTGAAGCTTTCTTT; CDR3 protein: CASSFGTGSLNTEAFF
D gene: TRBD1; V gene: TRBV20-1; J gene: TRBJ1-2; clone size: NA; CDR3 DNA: TGCAGTGCTGGACAGGACTATGGCTACACCTTC; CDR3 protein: CSAGQDYGYTF
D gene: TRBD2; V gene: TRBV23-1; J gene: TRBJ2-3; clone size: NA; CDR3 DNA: TGCGCCAGCAGTGGTCACGGGAGGATCACAGATACGCAGTATTTT; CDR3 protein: CASSGHGRITDTQYF
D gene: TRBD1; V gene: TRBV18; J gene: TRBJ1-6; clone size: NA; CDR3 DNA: TGTGCCAGCTCACCGACAGGGTGGAATTCACCCCTCCACTTT; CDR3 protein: CASSPTGWNSPLHF
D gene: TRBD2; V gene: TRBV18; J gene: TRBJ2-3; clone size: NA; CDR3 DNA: TGTGCCAGCTCATCCCCGGGGAGGGACGCAGATACGCAGTATTTT; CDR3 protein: CASSSPGRDADTQYF